The sequence of this TCR beta chain was determined in a study of tumor-infiltrating lymphocytes in primary liver carcinoma. A primer matching the constant region was used to make TCR beta cDNA from 500 ng of total RNA. TCR beta libraries came from three nested multiplex PCR rounds using slightly modified ARM-PCR. PCR rounds one and two used TRBV1-TRBV30 forward primers with a C-beta reverse primer for around 11 cycles each. One entry per CDR3 protein results from TCRdb running MiXCR on the multiplex PCR reads. The sample yields hundreds of thousands of distinct CDR3 sequences, roughly 60% seen once. The table lists this clonotype with a count of one. At one end the junction does not follow the germline gene, possibly because of a read error. This CDR3 contains 16 residues. Looked up from germline, CDR1 is MNHEY and CDR2 is SVGEGT. Germline DNA was also extracted, and blood RNA derived from unsorted whole blood.

Sequencing was carried out using peripheral blood. J is TRBJ2-2 and V is TRBV6-2 or TRBV6-3; the match to TRBD2 covers 10 bases. The receptor was derived from a man aged 35 to 55 with primary liver carcinoma and hepatitis B virus infection. The CDR3 DNA sequence: TGTGCCAGCAGTTATACAGCGGGAGGGACGACCGGGGAGCCGTTTTTT. It yields the protein CASSYTAGGTTGEPFF.